This T cell receptor (beta chain) was recovered during a study of blood T cell repertoires in COVID-19. CDR3 length: 15 amino acids. Germline trimming cut 4 bases from V and 5 bases from J; bases unmatched to any gene: 10. Germline V lookup: CDR1 SGHRS, CDR2 YFSETQ. Clones were sequenced by immunoSEQ multiplex PCR, and TCRdb holds only the in-frame ones, with some missing. The data hold 310,000 or so clones, with 87% observed a single time. The source material was PBMCs or T cells enriched from blood (not recorded which). The receptor was derived from a woman aged 25 to 39 who had recovered from COVID-19. The chain is built from TRBV5-1 and TRBJ1-1, with 8 bases identical to TRBD1. The CDR3 spells CASSNETGVRTEAFF. CDR3 bases: TGCGCCAGCAGCAACGAGACAGGGGTACGGACTGAAGCTTTCTTT.